This is a list of T cell receptor beta chains from one sample in a study of metastatic and nonmetastatic thyroid tumors. Using MiXCR, TCRdb re-called clones from the PCR reads. In the table there are tens of thousands of clones, under 25% of which are singletons. Sequenced material: blood. All receptors come from a female donor with papillary thyroid cancer or a benign thyroid nodule (not recorded which). Some clones in this sample may be carry-over from other donors' samples. Both conserved end residues are part of each CDR3. The D gene is left open where the match is weak. Clone size is stated in some rows and not others, as once, few, many or a class when expanded.

>.|TRBV7-8|TRBJ2-1|.
CASSPQAGLNEQFF
TGTGCCAGCAGCCCCCAGGCGGGGCTCAATGAGCAGTTCTTC
>few|TRBV6-1|TRBJ2-2|.
CASSGGGLDTGELFF
TGTGCCAGCAGTGGGGGTGGGCTGGACACCGGGGAGCTGTTTTTT
>.|TRBV20-1|TRBJ2-7|TRBD2
CSARPLTSGDSYEQYF
TGCAGTGCTAGGCCCCTTACTAGCGGAGACTCCTACGAGCAGTACTTC
>few|TRBV19|TRBJ2-4|.
CASSEQTTKNIQYF
TGTGCCAGTAGCGAACAGACGACCAAAAACATTCAGTACTTC
>many|TRBV27|TRBJ2-2|.
CASSFWGGRSGELFF
TGTGCCAGCAGTTTCTGGGGGGGCCGTTCCGGGGAGCTGTTTTTT
>.|TRBV18|TRBJ1-6|.
CASSHYNSPLHF
TGTGCCAGCTCGCACTATAATTCACCCCTCCACTTT
>.|TRBV20-1|TRBJ2-6|.
CSARDQAGANVLNF
TGCAGTGCTAGAGATCAGGCTGGGGCCAACGTCCTGAATTTC
>few|TRBV20-1|TRBJ2-7|.
CSANAPSGSYEQYF
TGCAGTGCTAACGCTCCAAGCGGTTCCTACGAGCAGTACTTC
>many|TRBV5-6|TRBJ1-2|.
CASSLGRGKVLGYTF
TGTGCCAGCAGCTTGGGTCGGGGAAAGGTCTTGGGCTACACCTTC
>many|TRBV7-2|TRBJ2-1|TRBD2
CASSRLAGALTYNEQFF
TGTGCCAGCAGCCGTTTAGCGGGGGCCCTAACCTACAATGAGCAGTTCTTC
>many|TRBV12-3/TRBV12-4|TRBJ1-1|.
CASSLLGAEAFF
TGTGCCAGCAGTCTTCTGGGAGCTGAAGCTTTCTTT
>many|TRBV20-1|TRBJ2-4|.
CSAEDRAKNIQYF
TGCAGTGCTGAGGACAGAGCCAAAAACATTCAGTACTTC
>.|TRBV20-1|TRBJ1-1|.
CSARQVYTEAFF
TGCAGTGCTAGACAGGTGTACACTGAAGCTTTCTTT
>many|TRBV7-8|TRBJ1-3|.
CASSLDRGRGTIYF
TGTGCCAGCAGCTTAGATAGGGGTCGTGGCACCATATATTTT
>many|TRBV6-2/TRBV6-3|TRBJ2-6|TRBD1
CASSSTGAGANVLTF
TGTGCCAGCAGTTCAACAGGGGCTGGGGCCAACGTCCTGACTTTC
>many|TRBV2|TRBJ2-5|TRBD2
CASSEGSGRGETQYF
TGTGCCAGCAGTGAAGGAAGCGGGAGAGGGGAGACCCAGTACTTC
>many|TRBV20-1|TRBJ1-2|TRBD1
CSASRDRVYGYTF
TGCAGTGCTTCTCGGGACAGGGTGTATGGCTACACCTTC
>many|TRBV28|TRBJ1-2|.
CASGKTDYGYTF
TGTGCCAGCGGCAAGACAGACTATGGCTACACCTTC
>.|TRBV6-2/TRBV6-3|TRBJ2-3|.
CTSSPTDTQYF
TGTACCAGCTCCCCGACAGATACGCAGTATTTT
>.|TRBV6-1|TRBJ1-1|.
CASRLQGRAEAFF
TGTGCCAGCAGACTCCAGGGTCGGGCTGAAGCTTTCTTT
>.|TRBV7-2|TRBJ1-6|.
CASSLSIQVAKSPLHF
TGTGCCAGCAGCTTATCGATACAGGTGGCGAAATCACCCCTCCACTTT
>few|TRBV6-5|TRBJ2-2|TRBD2
CASRPGLAGSANTGELFF
TGTGCCAGCAGACCGGGACTAGCGGGATCTGCGAACACCGGGGAGCTGTTTTTT
>.|TRBV20-1|TRBJ2-6|TRBD2
CSARTSGGSGANVLTF
TGCAGTGCTCGTACTAGCGGGGGCTCTGGGGCCAACGTCCTGACTTTC
>.|TRBV20-1|TRBJ2-7|.
CSARQWRYEQYF
TGCAGTGCTAGACAGTGGCGTTACGAGCAGTACTTC
>.|TRBV28|TRBJ2-3|.
CASSLVGDTQYF
TGTGCCAGCAGTTTAGTGGGAGATACGCAGTATTTT
>few|TRBV7-9|TRBJ1-1|.
CASSLLRPEAFF
TGTGCCAGCAGCTTACTCCGGCCTGAAGCTTTCTTT
>.|TRBV30|TRBJ2-7|TRBD1
CAWSAGGIEQYF
TGTGCCTGGAGTGCAGGGGGCATCGAGCAGTACTTC
>.|TRBV5-1|TRBJ2-1|TRBD2
CASSLAGSGTYNEQFF
TGCGCCAGCAGCTTGGCCGGTAGCGGGACCTACAATGAGCAGTTCTTC
>many|TRBV7-9|TRBJ2-1|.
CASSSLANEQFF
TGTGCCAGCAGCTCCCTAGCGAATGAGCAGTTCTTC
>few|TRBV24-1|TRBJ2-1|TRBD1
CATSDYGTAYNEQFF
TGTGCCACCAGTGATTACGGGACAGCCTACAATGAGCAGTTCTTC
>.|TRBV6-1|TRBJ2-1|.
CASSEGGDEQFF
TGTGCCAGCAGCGAAGGGGGGGATGAGCAGTTCTTC
>many|TRBV11-3|TRBJ2-7|.
CASSLVPAGGEQYF
TGTGCCAGCAGCTTAGTCCCAGCGGGCGGGGAGCAGTACTTC
>medium-sized|TRBV27|TRBJ1-2|.
CASSSSDLTDGENYGYTF
TGTGCCAGCAGTTCCTCAGACTTAACCGACGGGGAAAACTATGGCTACACCTTC
>.|TRBV7-2|TRBJ1-5|.
CASSYSFGGHQPQHF
TGTGCCAGCAGCTATTCCTTCGGGGGGCATCAGCCCCAGCATTTT
>few|TRBV6-1|TRBJ2-7|.
CASSETDQNYEQYF
TGTGCCAGCAGTGAAACGGATCAGAACTACGAGCAGTACTTC
>once|TRBV4-3|TRBJ2-2|TRBD2
CASSQVRGANTGELFF
TGCGCCAGCAGCCAAGTCCGGGGGGCGAACACCGGGGAGCTGTTTTTT
>many|TRBV27|TRBJ2-7|.
CASSLGAGLTYEQYF
TGTGCCAGCAGTTTAGGGGCTGGACTAACGTACGAGCAGTACTTC
>.|TRBV6-1|TRBJ2-7|TRBD2
CASSLGLALYEQYF
TGTGCCAGCAGTTTGGGACTAGCCCTCTACGAGCAGTACTTC
>once|TRBV7-8|TRBJ1-6|.
CASSLDTASSYNSPLHF
TGTGCCAGCAGCTTAGATACAGCGAGCTCCTATAATTCACCCCTCCACTTT
>many|TRBV11-2|TRBJ2-6|TRBD1
CASSYGQALSGANVLTF
TGTGCCAGCAGCTACGGACAGGCACTCTCTGGGGCCAACGTCCTGACTTTC
>many|TRBV6-1|TRBJ2-3|TRBD2
CASSRLAGITDTQYF
TGTGCCAGCAGTAGACTAGCGGGGATCACAGATACGCAGTATTTT
>medium-sized|TRBV6-1|TRBJ1-6|.
CASSSGNSPLHF
TGTGCCAGCAGTTCGGGTAATTCACCCCTCCACTTT
>many|TRBV11-2|TRBJ2-7|.
CASSTHPTGRVYEQYF
TGTGCCAGCAGCACACATCCCACGGGGCGAGTCTACGAGCAGTACTTC
>medium-sized|TRBV20-1|TRBJ1-6|TRBD1
CSAYAGRTGNSPLHF
TGCAGTGCCTATGCTGGCAGGACAGGGAATTCACCCCTCCACTTT
>few|TRBV6-2/TRBV6-3|TRBJ2-3|.
CASSSWTGIFTQYF
TGTGCCAGCAGTTCCTGGACGGGCATTTTTACGCAGTATTTT
>many|TRBV19|TRBJ2-7|.
CASRSGGTYEQYF
TGTGCCAGTAGGTCGGGCGGGACCTACGAGCAGTACTTC
>many|TRBV20-1|TRBJ2-2|.
CSASGPNTGELFF
TGCAGTGCTAGCGGGCCAAACACCGGGGAGCTGTTTTTT
>once|TRBV7-6|TRBJ2-1|TRBD2
CASSLTPPGGPSDNEQFF
TGTGCCAGCAGCTTAACCCCCCCGGGAGGGCCTTCTGACAATGAGCAGTTCTTC
>many|TRBV15|TRBJ2-5|TRBD1
CATSREGAGTVETQYF
TGTGCCACCAGCAGAGAAGGGGCAGGGACAGTTGAGACCCAGTACTTC
>.|TRBV6-1|TRBJ2-7|.
CASSESSSYEQYF
TGTGCCAGCAGTGAGAGTAGCTCCTACGAGCAGTACTTC
>medium-sized|TRBV28|TRBJ1-2|TRBD1
CASSSGGLGTGNGYTF
TGTGCCAGCAGTTCGGGCGGACTCGGGACAGGCAATGGCTACACCTTC
>.|TRBV20-1|TRBJ1-6|TRBD1
CSALLPDRANSPLHF
TGCAGTGCCTTACTACCCGACAGGGCTAATTCACCCCTCCACTTT
>many|TRBV4-1|TRBJ2-3|.
CASSQVGDTQYF
TGCGCCAGCAGCCAGGTAGGAGATACGCAGTATTTT
>many|TRBV7-2|TRBJ2-3|.
CASASGFGTDTQYF
TGTGCCAGCGCTTCGGGGTTCGGCACAGATACGCAGTATTTT
>many|TRBV20-1|TRBJ2-3|.
CSAIPYSPGSTDTQYF
TGCAGTGCTATCCCCTATTCTCCGGGGAGCACAGATACGCAGTATTTT